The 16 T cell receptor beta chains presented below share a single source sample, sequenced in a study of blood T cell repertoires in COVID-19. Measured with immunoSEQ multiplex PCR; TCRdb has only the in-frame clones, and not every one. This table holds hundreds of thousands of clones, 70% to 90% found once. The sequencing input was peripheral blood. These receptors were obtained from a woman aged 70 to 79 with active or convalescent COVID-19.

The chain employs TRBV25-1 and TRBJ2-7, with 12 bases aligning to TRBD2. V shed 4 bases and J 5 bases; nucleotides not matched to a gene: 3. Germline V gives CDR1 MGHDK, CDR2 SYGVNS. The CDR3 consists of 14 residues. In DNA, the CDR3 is TGTGCCAGCAGTGTACTAGCGGGAGGCGACGAGCAGTACTTC. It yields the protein CASSVLAGGDEQYF.

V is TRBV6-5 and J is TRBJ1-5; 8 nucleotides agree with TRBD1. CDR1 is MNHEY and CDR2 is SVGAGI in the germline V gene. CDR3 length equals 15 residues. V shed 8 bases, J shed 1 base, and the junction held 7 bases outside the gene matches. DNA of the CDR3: TGTGCCAGCCAGGGGGCACCTGGGAGCAATCAGCCCCAGCATTTT. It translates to CASQGAPGSNQPQHF.

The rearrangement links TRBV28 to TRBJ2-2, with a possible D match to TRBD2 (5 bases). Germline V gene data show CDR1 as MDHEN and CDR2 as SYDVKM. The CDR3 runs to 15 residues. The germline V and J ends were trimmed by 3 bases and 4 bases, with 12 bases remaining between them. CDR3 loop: CASSLGAPGTGELFF. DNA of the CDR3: TGTGCCAGCAGTTTGGGAGCCCCGGGCACCGGGGAGCTGTTTTTT.

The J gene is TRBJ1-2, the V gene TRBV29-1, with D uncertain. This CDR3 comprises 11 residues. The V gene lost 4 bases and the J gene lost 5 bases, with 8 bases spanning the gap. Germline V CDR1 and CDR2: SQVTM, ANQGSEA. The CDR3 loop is CSVGHGYGYTF. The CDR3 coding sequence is TGCAGCGTTGGTCACGGGTATGGCTACACCTTC.

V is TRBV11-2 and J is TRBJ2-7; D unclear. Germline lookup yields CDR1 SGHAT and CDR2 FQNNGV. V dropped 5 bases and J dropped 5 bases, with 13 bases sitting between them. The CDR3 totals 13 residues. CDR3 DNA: TGTGCCAGCAGCCCTACTGTAGTGGACGAGCAGTACTTC. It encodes CASSPTVVDEQYF.

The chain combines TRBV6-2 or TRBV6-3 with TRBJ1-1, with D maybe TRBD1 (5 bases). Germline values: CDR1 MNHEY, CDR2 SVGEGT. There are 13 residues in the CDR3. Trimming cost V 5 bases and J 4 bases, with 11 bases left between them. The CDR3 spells CASSHQRGTEAFF. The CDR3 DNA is TGTGCCAGCAGTCATCAAAGGGGCACTGAAGCTTTCTTT.

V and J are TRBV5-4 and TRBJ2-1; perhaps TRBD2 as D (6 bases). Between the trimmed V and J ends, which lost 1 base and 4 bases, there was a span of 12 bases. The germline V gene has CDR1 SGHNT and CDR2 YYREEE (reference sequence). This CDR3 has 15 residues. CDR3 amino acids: CASSLTGTGYNEQFF. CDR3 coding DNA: TGTGCCAGCAGCTTGACCGGGACTGGATACAATGAGCAGTTCTTC.

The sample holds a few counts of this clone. CDR3 region: CARRGSRGLTDTQYF. The CDR3 DNA reads TGTGCCAGAAGGGGGAGCAGGGGGCTCACAGATACGCAGTATTTT. The chain combines TRBV7-9 with TRBJ2-3; TRBD1 matches at 8 bases. The ends lost 9 bases at V and 2 bases at J; junction bases unmatched: 10. The germline V gene encodes CDR1 SEHNR and CDR2 FQNEAQ (reference sequence). There are 15 residues in the CDR3.

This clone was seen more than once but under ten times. The CDR3, as DNA: TGTGCCAGCAGTGGGGGACAGGGGGTACGGGGGAATGAGCAGTTCTTC. Its translation: CASSGGQGVRGNEQFF. The chain joins TRBV28 to TRBJ2-1; TRBD1 agrees at 11 bases. Trimming at V came to 5 bases and at J to 7 bases, leaving 10 bases not matched to a gene. There are 16 residues in the CDR3. Germline V gene data show CDR1 as MDHEN and CDR2 as SYDVKM. The full variable domain, completed using reference TRBV28 and TRBJ2-1, is DVKVTQSSRYLVKRTGEKVFLECVQDMDHENMFWYRQDPGLGLRLIYFSYDVKMKEKGDIPEGYSVSREKKERFSLILESASTNQTSMYLCASSGGQGVRGNEQFFGPGTRLTVL.

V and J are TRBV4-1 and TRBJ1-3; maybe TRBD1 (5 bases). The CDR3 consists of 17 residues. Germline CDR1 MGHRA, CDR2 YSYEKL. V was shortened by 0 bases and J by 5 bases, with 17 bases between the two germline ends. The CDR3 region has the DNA TGCGCCAGCAGCCAAGACCAGGGAAGTTCATTTAGAAACACCATATATTTT. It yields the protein CASSQDQGSSFRNTIYF.

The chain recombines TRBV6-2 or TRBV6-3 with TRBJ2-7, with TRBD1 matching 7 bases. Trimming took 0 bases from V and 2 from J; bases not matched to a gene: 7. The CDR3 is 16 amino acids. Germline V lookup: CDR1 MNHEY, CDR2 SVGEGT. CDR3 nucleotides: TGTGCCAGCAGTTACTCGATCGGGCAGGGGGCCTACGAGCAGTACTTC. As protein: CASSYSIGQGAYEQYF.

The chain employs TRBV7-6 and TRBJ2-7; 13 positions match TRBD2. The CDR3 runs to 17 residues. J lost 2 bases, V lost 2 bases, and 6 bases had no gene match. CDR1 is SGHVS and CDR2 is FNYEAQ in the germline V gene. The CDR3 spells CASSLTSGGASTYEQYF. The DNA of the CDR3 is TGTGCCAGCAGCTTAACTAGCGGGGGGGCCTCTACCTACGAGCAGTACTTC.

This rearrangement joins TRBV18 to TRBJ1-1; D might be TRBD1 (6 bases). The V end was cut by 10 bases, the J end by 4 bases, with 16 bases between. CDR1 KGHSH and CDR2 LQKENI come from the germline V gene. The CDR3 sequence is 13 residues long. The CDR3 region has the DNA TGTGCCACTACCCTCACAGGGATCACTGAAGCTTTCTTT. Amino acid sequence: CATTLTGITEAFF.

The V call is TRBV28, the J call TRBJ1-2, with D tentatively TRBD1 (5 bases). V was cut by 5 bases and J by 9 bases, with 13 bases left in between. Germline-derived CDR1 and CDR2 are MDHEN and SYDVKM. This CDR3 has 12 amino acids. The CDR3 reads CASSPPDSRYTF. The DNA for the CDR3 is TGTGCCAGCAGTCCTCCCGACAGTCGCTACACCTTC.

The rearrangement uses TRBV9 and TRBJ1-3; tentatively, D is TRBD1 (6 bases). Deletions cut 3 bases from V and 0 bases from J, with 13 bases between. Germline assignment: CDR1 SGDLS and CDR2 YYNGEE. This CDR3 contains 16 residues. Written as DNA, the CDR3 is TGTGCCAGCAGCGGCCGGGACACCTCCTCTGGAAACACCATATATTTT. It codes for CASSGRDTSSGNTIYF.

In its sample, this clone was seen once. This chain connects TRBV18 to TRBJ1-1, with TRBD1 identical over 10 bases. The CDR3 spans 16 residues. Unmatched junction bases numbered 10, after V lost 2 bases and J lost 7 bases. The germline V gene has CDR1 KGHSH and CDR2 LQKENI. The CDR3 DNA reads TGTGCCAGCTCACCAGTGTCCGGGACAGGGGCAGGTGAAGCTTTCTTT. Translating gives CASSPVSGTGAGEAFF.